This TCR beta chain was identified in a study of blood T cells in healthy people across ages. PCR was performed a second time for about 7 to 12 cycles using a sample-barcoded 5' primer and a J-beta primer mix. MiXCR, run by TCRdb on the 5' RACE reads, gives a single entry per CDR3 protein. Of 750,000 to 950,000 distinct CDR3 sequences listed, 25% to 30% are singletons. CDR3 length equals 14 residues. V shed 7 bases and J 4 bases; nucleotides not matched to a gene: 9. This clonotype appeared a few times. The sample was also reused in another study, on T cells of mothers and their children.

The gene calls are TRBV12-3 or TRBV12-4 and TRBJ2-5, with TRBD2 matching 7 bases. What was sequenced was blood. The sequence derives from a boy aged 10-17 years in good health. This CDR3 reads CASKGPGGIETQYF. The DNA for the CDR3 is TGTGCCAGCAAAGGGCCGGGGGGTATAGAGACCCAGTACTTC.